This T cell receptor beta chain is from a study of blood T cell repertoires in COVID-19. The study recruited people aged roughly 18 to 95 years across approximately 24 US areas. Clones were read by immunoSEQ multiplex PCR, and TCRdb kept only the in-frame ones, dropping some. This sample has just over 250,000 clones; around 84% occur once, and the top ten carry 4.1%. The CDR3 covers 13 residues. V lost 8 bases and J 4 bases, leaving 9 bases between the germline ends. Germline CDR1 reads MNHEY; CDR2 reads SVGAGI. The sample was PBMCs or T cells enriched from blood (not recorded which). The chain has TRBV6-5 and TRBJ1-6; no clear D. The source is a man under 40 with acute COVID-19. The CDR3 region has the DNA TGTGCCAGCGGCGGGCAGTATAATTCACCCCTCCACTTT. This translates into CASGGQYNSPLHF.